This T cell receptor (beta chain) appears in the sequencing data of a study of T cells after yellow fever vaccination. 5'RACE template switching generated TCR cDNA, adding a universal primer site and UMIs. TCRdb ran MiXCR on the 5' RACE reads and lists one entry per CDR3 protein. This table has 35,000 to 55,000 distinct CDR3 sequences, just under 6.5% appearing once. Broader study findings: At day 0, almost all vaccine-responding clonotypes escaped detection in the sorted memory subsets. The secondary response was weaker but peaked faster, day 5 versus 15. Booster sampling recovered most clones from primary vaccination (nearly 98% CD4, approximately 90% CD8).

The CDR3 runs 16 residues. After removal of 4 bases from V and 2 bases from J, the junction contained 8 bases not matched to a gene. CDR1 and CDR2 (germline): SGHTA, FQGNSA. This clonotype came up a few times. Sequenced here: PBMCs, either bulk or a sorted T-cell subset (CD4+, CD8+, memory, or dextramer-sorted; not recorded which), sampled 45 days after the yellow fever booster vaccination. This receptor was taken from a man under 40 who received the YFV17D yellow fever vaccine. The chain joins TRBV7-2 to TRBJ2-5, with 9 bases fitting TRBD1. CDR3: CASSSMGQGIQETQYF. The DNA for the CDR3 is TGTGCCAGCAGCTCAATGGGACAGGGAATACAAGAGACCCAGTACTTC.